This T cell receptor beta chain was recorded in a study of cytomegalovirus exposure and HLA in healthy donors. On the study more broadly: Across more than 350 genotyped donors, over 70% landed in the Caucasian-associated ancestry cluster.

CDR1 and CDR2 from the germline V gene are SGHRS and YFSETQ. The V and J ends lost 4 bases and 4 bases, in that order; junction bases with no gene match: 8. CDR3 length: 14 amino acids. PCR primers comprised 60 Vbeta and 13 Jbeta primers. TCRdb's copy holds only in-frame clones and misses some; the assay was immunoSEQ multiplex PCR. This sample has around 90,000 clones; approximately 64% occur once, and the top ten carry 5.5% to 6.5%. This clone has a single count. The V and J genes are TRBV5-1 and TRBJ2-7; TRBD1 agrees at 7 bases. The clonotype was recovered from a boy between 10 and 17 years old in good health and CMV-seropositive. Sequenced sample: PBMCs. CDR3 nucleotide sequence: TGCGCCAGCAGCCTAAACACACAGGGGTACGAGCAGTACTTC. Protein sequence: CASSLNTQGYEQYF.